This paragraph reports one T cell receptor (beta chain). What it binds is unknown. V was trimmed by 2 bases and J by 2 bases, leaving 16 bases between them. The CDR3 contains 16 residues. Germline V CDR1 and CDR2: SGHVS, FNYEAQ. Researchers ran immunoSEQ v3.0 at survey level. For each individual sample, sequencing targeted 40,000-50,000 T-cell genomes. Here immunoSEQ multiplex PCR was the method, and the copy in TCRdb shows in-frame clones only, minus some. The sample includes around 23,000 clones, 60% to 85% of them seen just once. These data belong to a study of long-term antiretroviral therapy in people with HIV. Study-level background: Collection of the earliest samples took place about a decade ahead of the 2015 immediate-ART recommendation.

Regarding the study as a whole: Diversity measured after ART increased yet remained under transplant donor controls. Repertoires in HIV (unlike those of controls) had narrower CDR3 length ranges.

The V gene is TRBV7-6, the J gene TRBJ2-7, with no clear D. The receptor was derived from a man aged 25 to 45 with HIV. This sample comprised unsorted PBMCs, obtained 2.1 years after starting antiretroviral therapy. The CDR3 loop reads CASSLPANPRTYEQYF. Here the CDR3 DNA reads TGTGCCAGCAGCTTACCGGCGAACCCACGGACCTACGAGCAGTACTTC.